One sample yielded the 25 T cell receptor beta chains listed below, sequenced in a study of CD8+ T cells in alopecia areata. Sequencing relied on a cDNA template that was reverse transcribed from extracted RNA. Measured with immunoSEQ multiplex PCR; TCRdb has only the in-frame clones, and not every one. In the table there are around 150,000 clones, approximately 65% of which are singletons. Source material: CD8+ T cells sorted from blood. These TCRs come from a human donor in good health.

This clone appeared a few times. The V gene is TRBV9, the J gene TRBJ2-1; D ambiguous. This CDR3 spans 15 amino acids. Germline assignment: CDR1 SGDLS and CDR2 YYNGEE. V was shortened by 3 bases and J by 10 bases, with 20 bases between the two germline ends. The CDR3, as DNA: TGTGCCAGCAGCGAAGGCTTGACGCCTGCGTCGGAGCAGTTCTTC. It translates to CASSEGLTPASEQFF.

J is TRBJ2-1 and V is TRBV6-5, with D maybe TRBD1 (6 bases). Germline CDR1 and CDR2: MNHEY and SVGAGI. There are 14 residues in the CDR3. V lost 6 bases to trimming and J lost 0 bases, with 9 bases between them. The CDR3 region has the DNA TGTGCCAGCAGACAGGGTAGCTCCTACAATGAGCAGTTCTTC. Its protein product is CASRQGSSYNEQFF.

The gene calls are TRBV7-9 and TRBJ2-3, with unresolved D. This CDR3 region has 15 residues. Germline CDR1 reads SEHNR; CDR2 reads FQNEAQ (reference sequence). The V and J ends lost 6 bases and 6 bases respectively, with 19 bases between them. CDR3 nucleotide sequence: TGTGCCAGCAGACCCTCAATAGGGATTCGCGATACGCAGTATTTT. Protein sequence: CASRPSIGIRDTQYF.

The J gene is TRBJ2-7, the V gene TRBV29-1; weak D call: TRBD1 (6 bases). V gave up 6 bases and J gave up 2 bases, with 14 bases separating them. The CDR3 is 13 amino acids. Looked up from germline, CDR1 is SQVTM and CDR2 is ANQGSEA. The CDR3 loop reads CSVGNRDTYEQYF. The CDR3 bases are TGCAGCGTCGGAAACCGGGACACCTACGAGCAGTACTTC.

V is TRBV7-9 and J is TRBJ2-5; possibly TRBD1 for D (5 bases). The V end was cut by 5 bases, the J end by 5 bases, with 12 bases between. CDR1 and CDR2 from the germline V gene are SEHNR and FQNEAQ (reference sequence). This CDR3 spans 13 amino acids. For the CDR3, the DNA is TGTGCCAGCAGCCCGACAGTTCAGGAGACCCAGTACTTC. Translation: CASSPTVQETQYF.

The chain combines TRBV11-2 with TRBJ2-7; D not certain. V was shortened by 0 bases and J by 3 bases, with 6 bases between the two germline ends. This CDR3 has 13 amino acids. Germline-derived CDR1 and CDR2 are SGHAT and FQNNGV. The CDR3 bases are TGTGCCAGCAGCTTAGAACGTGACTACGAGCAGTACTTC. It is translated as CASSLERDYEQYF.

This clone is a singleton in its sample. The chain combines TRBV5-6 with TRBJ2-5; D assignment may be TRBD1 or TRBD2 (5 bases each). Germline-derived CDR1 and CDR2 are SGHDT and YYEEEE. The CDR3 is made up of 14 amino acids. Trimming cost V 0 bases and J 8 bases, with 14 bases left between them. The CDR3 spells CASSLALWDGTQYF. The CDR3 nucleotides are TGTGCCAGCAGCTTGGCCTTGTGGGACGGAACCCAGTACTTC. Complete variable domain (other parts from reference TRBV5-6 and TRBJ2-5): DAGVTQSPTHLIKTRGQQVTLRCSPKSGHDTVSWYQQALGQGPQFIFQYYEEEERQRGNFPDRFSGHQFPNYSSELNVNALLLGDSALYLCASSLALWDGTQYFGPGTRLLVL.

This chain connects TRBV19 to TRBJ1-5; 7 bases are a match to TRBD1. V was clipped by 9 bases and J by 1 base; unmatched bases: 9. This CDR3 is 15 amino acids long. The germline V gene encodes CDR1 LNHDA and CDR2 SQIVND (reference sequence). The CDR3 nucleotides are TGTGCCAGCAAAGACAGGGAATGGAGCAATCAGCCCCAGCATTTT. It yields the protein CASKDREWSNQPQHF.

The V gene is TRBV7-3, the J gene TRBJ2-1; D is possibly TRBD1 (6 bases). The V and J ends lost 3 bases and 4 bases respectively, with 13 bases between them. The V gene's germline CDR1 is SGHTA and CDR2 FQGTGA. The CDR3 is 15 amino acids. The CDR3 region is CASSFMGALYNEQFF. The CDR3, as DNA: TGTGCCAGCAGCTTCATGGGGGCCCTTTACAATGAGCAGTTCTTC.

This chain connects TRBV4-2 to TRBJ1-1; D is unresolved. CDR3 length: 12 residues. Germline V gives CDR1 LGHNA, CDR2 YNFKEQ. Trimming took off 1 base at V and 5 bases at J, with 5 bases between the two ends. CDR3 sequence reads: CASSQGITEAFF. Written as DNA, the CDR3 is TGTGCCAGCAGCCAAGGGATAACTGAAGCTTTCTTT.

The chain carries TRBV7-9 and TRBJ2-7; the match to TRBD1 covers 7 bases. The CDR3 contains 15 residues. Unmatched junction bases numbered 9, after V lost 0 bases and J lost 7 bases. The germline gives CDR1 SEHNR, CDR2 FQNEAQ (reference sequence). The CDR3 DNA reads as TGTGCCAGCAGCTTAGCAGGTCGAGGGGGCGATGAGCAGTACTTC. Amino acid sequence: CASSLAGRGGDEQYF.

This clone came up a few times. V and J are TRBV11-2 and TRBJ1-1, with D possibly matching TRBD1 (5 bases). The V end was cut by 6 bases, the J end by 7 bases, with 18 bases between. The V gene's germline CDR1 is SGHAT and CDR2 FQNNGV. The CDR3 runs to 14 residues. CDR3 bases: TGTGCCAGCAGTCCTGTGAGGGGAGCGGGTGAAGCTTTCTTT. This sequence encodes CASSPVRGAGEAFF.

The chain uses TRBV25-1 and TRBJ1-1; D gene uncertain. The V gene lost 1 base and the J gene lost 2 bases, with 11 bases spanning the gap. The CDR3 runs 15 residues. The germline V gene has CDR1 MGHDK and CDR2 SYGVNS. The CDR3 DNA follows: TGTGCCAGCAGTGAATCGGGAGGAGCAAACACTGAAGCTTTCTTT. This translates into CASSESGGANTEAFF. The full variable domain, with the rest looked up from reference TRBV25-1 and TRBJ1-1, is EADIYQTPRYLVIGTGKKITLECSQTMGHDKMYWYQQDPGMELHLIHYSYGVNSTEKGDLSSESTVSRIRTEHFPLTLESARPSHTSQYLCASSESGGANTEAFFGQGTRLTVV.

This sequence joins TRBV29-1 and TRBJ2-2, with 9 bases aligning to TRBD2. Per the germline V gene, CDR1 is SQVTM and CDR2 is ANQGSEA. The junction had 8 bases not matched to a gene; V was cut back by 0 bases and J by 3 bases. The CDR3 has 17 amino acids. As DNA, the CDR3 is TGCAGCGTTGAAGATTTGAGAGCGGGAGGCTACACCGGGGAGCTGTTTTTT. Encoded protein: CSVEDLRAGGYTGELFF.

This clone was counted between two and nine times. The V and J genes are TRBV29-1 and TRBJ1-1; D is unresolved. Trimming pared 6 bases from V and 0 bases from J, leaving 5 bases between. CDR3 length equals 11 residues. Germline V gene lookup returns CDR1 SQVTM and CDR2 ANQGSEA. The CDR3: CSVGLNTEAFF. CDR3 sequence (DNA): TGCAGCGTCGGATTGAACACTGAAGCTTTCTTT.

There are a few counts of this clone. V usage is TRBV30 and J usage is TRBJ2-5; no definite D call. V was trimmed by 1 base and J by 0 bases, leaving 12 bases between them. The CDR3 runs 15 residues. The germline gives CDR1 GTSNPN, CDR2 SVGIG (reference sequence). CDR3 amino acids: CAWSEDGLYQETQYF. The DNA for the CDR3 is TGTGCCTGGAGTGAAGACGGGCTGTACCAAGAGACCCAGTACTTC.

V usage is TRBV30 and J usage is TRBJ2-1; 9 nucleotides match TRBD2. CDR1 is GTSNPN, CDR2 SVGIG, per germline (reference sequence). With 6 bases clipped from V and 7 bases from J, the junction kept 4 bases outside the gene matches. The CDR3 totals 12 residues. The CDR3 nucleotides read TGTGCCTGTCTAGCGGGACGGAATGAGCAGTTCTTC. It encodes CACLAGRNEQFF.

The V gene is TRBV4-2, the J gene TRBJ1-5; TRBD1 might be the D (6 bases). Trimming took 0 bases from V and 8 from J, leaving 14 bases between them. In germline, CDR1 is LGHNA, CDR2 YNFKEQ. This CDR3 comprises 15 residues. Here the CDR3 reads CASSQDRGYVKPQHF. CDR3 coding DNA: TGTGCCAGCAGCCAAGATAGGGGGTATGTTAAGCCCCAGCATTTT.

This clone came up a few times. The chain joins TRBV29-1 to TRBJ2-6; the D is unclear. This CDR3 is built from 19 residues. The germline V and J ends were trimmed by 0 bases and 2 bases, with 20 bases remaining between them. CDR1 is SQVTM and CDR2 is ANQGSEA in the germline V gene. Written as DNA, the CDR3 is TGCAGCGTTGAAGAAAGGTTATCGTACCCTCGACCTGGGGCCAACGTCCTGACTTTC. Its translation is CSVEERLSYPRPGANVLTF.

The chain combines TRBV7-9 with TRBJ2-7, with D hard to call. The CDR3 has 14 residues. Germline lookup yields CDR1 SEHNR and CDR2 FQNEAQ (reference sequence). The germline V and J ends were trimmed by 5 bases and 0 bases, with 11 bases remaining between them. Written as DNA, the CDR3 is TGTGCCAGCAGCCCCGAGCAGAGCTCCTACGAGCAGTACTTC. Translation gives CASSPEQSSYEQYF.

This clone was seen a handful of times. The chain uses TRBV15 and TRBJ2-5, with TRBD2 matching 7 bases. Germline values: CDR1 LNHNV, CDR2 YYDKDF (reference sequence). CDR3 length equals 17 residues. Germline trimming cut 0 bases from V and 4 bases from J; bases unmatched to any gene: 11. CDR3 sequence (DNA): TGTGCCACCAGCAGAGACGGTCGAGGGAGGGCCGGAGAGACCCAGTACTTC. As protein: CATSRDGRGRAGETQYF.

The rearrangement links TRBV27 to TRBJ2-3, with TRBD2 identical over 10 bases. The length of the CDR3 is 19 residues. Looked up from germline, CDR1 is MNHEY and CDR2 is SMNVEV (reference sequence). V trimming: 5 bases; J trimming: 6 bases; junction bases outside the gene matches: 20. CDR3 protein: CASSLLGLAENSAADTQYF. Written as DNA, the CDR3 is TGTGCCAGCAGTCTTCTAGGACTAGCGGAAAACTCAGCGGCGGATACGCAGTATTTT.

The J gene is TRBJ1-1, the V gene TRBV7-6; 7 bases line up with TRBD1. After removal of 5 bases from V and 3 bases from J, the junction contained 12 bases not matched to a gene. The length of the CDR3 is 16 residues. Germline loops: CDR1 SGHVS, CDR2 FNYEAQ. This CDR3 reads CASSNRGQTGDTEAFF. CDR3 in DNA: TGTGCCAGCAGCAATAGAGGACAAACAGGGGACACTGAAGCTTTCTTT. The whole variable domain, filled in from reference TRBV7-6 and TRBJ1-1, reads GAGVSQSPRYKVTKRGQDVALRCDPISGHVSLYWYRQALGQGPEFLTYFNYEAQQDKSGLPNDRFSAERPEGSISTLTIQRTEQRDSAMYRCASSNRGQTGDTEAFFGQGTRLTVV.

The chain's CDR3 is CASSAKWAGGTYEQYF. The CDR3 DNA follows: TGTGCCAGCAGCGCCAAGTGGGCGGGCGGAACCTACGAGCAGTACTTC. V usage is TRBV9 and J usage is TRBJ2-7; maybe TRBD2 (5 bases). Trimming left V 3 bases short and J 2 bases short, with 18 bases between. Germline CDR1 reads SGDLS; CDR2 reads YYNGEE. The CDR3 extends over 16 amino acids.

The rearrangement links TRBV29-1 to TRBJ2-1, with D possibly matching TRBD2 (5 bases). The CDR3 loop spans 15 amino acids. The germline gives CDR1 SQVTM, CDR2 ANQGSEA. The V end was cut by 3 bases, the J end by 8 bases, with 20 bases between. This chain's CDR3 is CSVEDGQANGDEQFF. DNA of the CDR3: TGCAGCGTTGAGGACGGCCAGGCCAACGGGGATGAGCAGTTCTTC.